This T cell receptor (beta chain) was recorded in a study of blood T cell repertoires in COVID-19. Here immunoSEQ multiplex PCR was the method, and the copy in TCRdb shows in-frame clones only, minus some. The data show about 160,000 clones, approximately 80% seen once. This clone was seen a single time. The J segment lost 0 bases and the V segment lost 3 bases, leaving 3 bases of the junction unmatched. The CDR3 loop spans 16 amino acids. In germline, CDR1 is SGHDT, CDR2 YYEEEE. The sequenced sample was peripheral blood. This chain links TRBV5-6 with TRBJ2-4; 10 bases line up with TRBD1. The receptor's source is a woman older than 75 with acute or convalescent COVID-19. CDR3 sequence: CASSSRDRGAKNIQYF. The CDR3 DNA reads TGTGCCAGCAGCTCCCGGGACAGGGGAGCCAAAAACATTCAGTACTTC.